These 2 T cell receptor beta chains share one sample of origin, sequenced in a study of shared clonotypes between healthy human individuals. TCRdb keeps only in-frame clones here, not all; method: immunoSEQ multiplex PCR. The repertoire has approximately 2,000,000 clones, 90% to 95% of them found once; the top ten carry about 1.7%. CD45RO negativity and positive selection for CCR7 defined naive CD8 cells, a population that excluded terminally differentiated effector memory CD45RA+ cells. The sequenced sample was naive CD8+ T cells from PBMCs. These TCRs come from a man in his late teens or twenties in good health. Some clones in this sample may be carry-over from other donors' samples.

CDR3 sequence (DNA): TGTGCCAGCAGCTTAGGCGGGACTGCCGAGGAGACCCAGTACTTC. This codes for CASSLGGTAEETQYF. The V call is TRBV11-3, the J call TRBJ2-5, with D maybe TRBD2 (6 bases). V shed 1 base and J shed 5 bases, with 14 bases lying between them. The CDR3 extends over 15 amino acids. Germline V gene data show CDR1 as SGHNT and CDR2 as YENEEA. Complete variable domain (other parts from reference TRBV11-3 and TRBJ2-5): EAGVVQSPRYKIIEKKQPVAFWCNPISGHNTLYWYLQNLGQGPELLIRYENEEAVDDSQLPKDRFSAERLKGVDSTLKIQPAELGDSAVYLCASSLGGTAEETQYFGPGTRLLVL.

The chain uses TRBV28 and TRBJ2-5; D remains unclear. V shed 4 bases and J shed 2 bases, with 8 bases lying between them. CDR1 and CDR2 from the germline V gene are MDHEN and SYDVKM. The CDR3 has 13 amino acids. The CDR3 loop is CASSYRNQETQYF. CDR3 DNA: TGTGCCAGCAGTTACCGTAATCAAGAGACCCAGTACTTC.